This TCR beta chain was captured in a study of molecular identifiers for immune sequencing clone quantification. Study-wide background: Four portions were sequenced after RNA from about 20,000 or 100,000 naive CD8 cells was split five ways in replicates.

At least ten counts were recorded for this clonotype. The target antigen is unknown. TCRdb redid the calling of the PCR reads with MiXCR, one entry per CDR3 protein. The sample has hundreds of thousands of distinct CDR3 sequences; about 20% are singletons. The ends were cut back, 6 bases at V and 1 base at J, with 12 bases in the middle. The V gene's germline CDR1 is MNHNY and CDR2 SVGAGI (reference sequence). The CDR3 loop spans 14 amino acids. Study findings and constraints: Highly expanded clone sizes could be underestimated by identical TCR molecules that share a barcode. Spiked-in Jurkat TCR RNA corresponding to one cell was reported as detectable against about 1 million naive cells.

Sequenced input: naive CD8+ T cells from blood, with Jurkat cell RNA spiked in. Subset given: FACS-sorted CD8+CD4-CCR7+CD45RA+ naive T cells. The clonotype originates from a human donor in good health. Some libraries in this study had Jurkat cell RNA spiked in. The chain has TRBV6-6 and TRBJ2-5; the D gene is possibly TRBD1 (6 bases). CDR3 DNA: TGTGCCAGCAGACCTGGGACACTCCAAGAGACCCAGTACTTC. It translates to CASRPGTLQETQYF.